The 22 T cell receptor beta chains below all came from one sample that was sequenced in a study of regulatory T cells in long-lasting Graves disease. Library construction for TCR beta used iRepertoire HTBI primers and Arm-PCR of CDR3 regions. MiXCR was run by TCRdb on the multiplex PCR reads, yielding one entry per CDR3 protein. The sample consists of 400,000 to 450,000 distinct CDR3 sequences, 16% of them appearing once. Specified time point: newly diagnosed GD, antithyroid drugs for less than 3 months. The TCR library was made from RNA that had been extracted from PBMCs in TRIzol. These data were also filed under a second study, of T cells in Graves' hyperthyroidism and ophthalmopathy.

This sample comprised peripheral blood mononuclear cells (PBMCs), obtained at new diagnosis, from a patient treated with antithyroid drugs. These receptors came from a woman aged 25 to 39 with Graves disease.

The table lists this clonotype with a few counts. In nucleotides, the CDR3 is TGTGCCAGCAGTTACGGATCGGAGGGGGCGCGGGGCTACACCTTC. Its translation is CASSYGSEGARGYTF. The chain has TRBV6-2 or TRBV6-3 and TRBJ1-2; 7 bases agree with TRBD1. Per germline, CDR1 MNHEY and CDR2 SVGEGT. Unmatched junction bases numbered 11, after V lost 2 bases and J lost 8 bases. CDR3 length: 15 amino acids.

This clonotype was detected only a few times. The J gene is TRBJ1-1, the V gene TRBV19; weak D call: TRBD1 (6 bases). V gave up 5 bases and J gave up 6 bases, with 13 bases separating them. Germline V gene lookup returns CDR1 LNHDA and CDR2 SQIVND (reference sequence). This CDR3 comprises 13 residues. The CDR3 nucleotides are TGTGCCAGTAGTCCCCGGGGGCGATCTGAAGCTTTCTTT. Translated: CASSPRGRSEAFF.

The genes are TRBV19 and TRBJ2-2; 10 bases map to TRBD1. Looked up from germline, CDR1 is LNHDA and CDR2 is SQIVND (reference sequence). V gave up 1 base and J gave up 6 bases; unmatched junction bases: 2. The CDR3 length is 15 residues. The CDR3 DNA sequence: TGTGCCAGTAGTATAGTGACAGGGGGCCCCGGGGAGCTGTTTTTT. It is translated as CASSIVTGGPGELFF.

This clonotype was detected only a few times. A much larger clone differs by one base, so this may be a read error. This sequence joins TRBV6-5 and TRBJ2-5, with D unclear. The V gene lost 2 bases and the J gene lost 5 bases, with 15 bases spanning the gap. This CDR3 is built from 15 residues. Looked up from germline, CDR1 is MNHEY and CDR2 is SVGAGI. In DNA, the CDR3 is TGTGCCAGCAGTTACGGGAAGGCGTTTAGGGAGACCCAGTACTTC. It codes for CASSYGKAFRETQYF.

This chain links TRBV4-1 with TRBJ2-1; D unresolved. CDR1 is MGHRA, CDR2 YSYEKL, per germline. The ends were cut back, 6 bases at V and 0 bases at J, with 15 bases in the middle. The CDR3 is 16 residues long. The CDR3 bases are TGCGCCAGCAGGGCTATTGGCATTAGCTCCTACAATGAGCAGTTCTTC. This gives the protein CASRAIGISSYNEQFF.

This clonotype was found many times. J is TRBJ2-3 and V is TRBV30; TRBD2 agrees at 14 bases. Germline V gene data show CDR1 as GTSNPN and CDR2 as SVGIG (reference sequence). This CDR3 is built from 18 residues. The V segment lost 5 bases and the J segment 2 bases; nucleotides outside the gene matches: 12. CDR3 sequence reads: CAWDSGTSGSTHTDTQYF. CDR3 coding DNA: TGTGCCTGGGACTCCGGGACTAGCGGGAGTACCCACACAGATACGCAGTATTTT. The entire variable domain, with the rest obtained from reference TRBV30 and TRBJ2-3, is as follows: SQTIHQWPATLVQPVGSPLSLECTVEGTSNPNLYWYRQAAGRGLQLLFYSVGIGQISSEVPQNLSASRPQDRQFILSSKKLLLSDSGFYLCAWDSGTSGSTHTDTQYFGPGTRLTVL.

This clonotype was seen many times. This chain's CDR3 is CSARWRVDEAFF. For the CDR3, the DNA is TGCAGTGCTAGGTGGAGGGTTGATGAAGCTTTCTTT. The rearrangement joins TRBV20-1 to TRBJ1-1; D remains ambiguous. V was shortened by 3 bases and J by 7 bases, with 12 bases between the two germline ends. The CDR3 covers 12 residues. Germline V lookup: CDR1 DFQATT, CDR2 SNEGSKA (reference sequence).

This clonotype was counted at least ten times. The chain employs TRBV14 and TRBJ2-3; D call uncertain. Germline V gives CDR1 SGHDN, CDR2 FVKESK. The CDR3 totals 11 residues. Trimming removed 8 bases from V and 7 bases from J, with 10 bases in between. CDR3: CASAEEYTQYF. CDR3 nucleotides: TGTGCCAGCGCCGAAGAATATACGCAGTATTTT.

In its sample, this clonotype was seen many times. V is TRBV2 and J is TRBJ2-2; D gene unclear. The CDR3 contains 13 residues. Germline V gene sequence: CDR1 SNHLY, CDR2 FYNNEI. Trimming stripped 2 bases from V and 7 bases from J, with 8 bases between. The CDR3 sequence is CASSEMAFGELFF. The CDR3 region has the DNA TGTGCCAGCAGTGAAATGGCGTTCGGGGAGCTGTTTTTT.

This clonotype was seen at least ten times. The chain uses TRBV28 and TRBJ2-2; possibly TRBD1 or TRBD2 for D (5 bases each). Germline CDR1 MDHEN, CDR2 SYDVKM. CDR3 length equals 13 residues. The CDR3 spells CATGTQNTGELFF. As DNA, the CDR3 is TGTGCTACCGGGACCCAGAACACCGGGGAGCTGTTTTTT.

This clonotype has only a few counts. The V and J genes are TRBV15 and TRBJ1-2; D is undetermined. Per germline, CDR1 LNHNV and CDR2 YYDKDF (reference sequence). Trimming cost V 0 bases and J 4 bases, with 9 bases left between them. The CDR3 is 14 amino acids. This chain's CDR3 is CATSRDLFTYGYTF. CDR3 coding DNA: TGTGCCACCAGCAGAGATCTATTTACCTATGGCTACACCTTC.

In regard to this clonotype: This may be a read error: a much more frequent sequence differs by one nucleotide. The chain has TRBV20-1 and TRBJ2-1, with 9 nucleotides matching TRBD2. The CDR3 loop spans 15 amino acids. Germline V gene sequence: CDR1 DFQATT, CDR2 SNEGSKA (reference sequence). DNA of the CDR3: TGCAGTGCTCCCCCGAGTGGGACTAGCACCTATGAGCAGCTCTTC. This encodes CSAPPSGTSTYEQLF.

The J gene is TRBJ2-1, the V gene TRBV6-1; weak D call: TRBD1 (6 bases). Per germline, CDR1 MNHNS and CDR2 SASEGT. This CDR3 spans 11 amino acids. V lost 7 bases to trimming and J lost 15 bases, with 16 bases between them. CDR3 region: CASTRGERRFF. For the CDR3, the DNA is TGTGCCAGCACCAGGGGAGAAAGGCGGTTCTTC.

This clonotype was recorded at least ten times. The rearrangement joins TRBV3-1 to TRBJ1-1, with 9 bases that match TRBD1. J gave up 0 bases and V 4 bases, and 9 bases lay outside the gene matches. CDR3 size: 17 residues. CDR1 LGHDT and CDR2 YNNKEL come from the germline V gene (reference sequence). The CDR3: CASSRSETGGMNTEAFF. For the CDR3, the DNA is TGTGCCAGCAGCCGGTCGGAGACAGGGGGAATGAACACTGAAGCTTTCTTT. Using reference TRBV3-1 and TRBJ1-1 for the parts outside the CDR3, the full variable domain is DTAVSQTPKYLVTQMGNDKSIKCEQNLGHDTMYWYKQDSKKFLKIMFSYNNKELIINETVPNRFSPKSPDKAHLNLHINSLELGDSAVYFCASSRSETGGMNTEAFFGQGTRLTVV.

This clonotype was seen many times. The gene calls are TRBV12-3 or TRBV12-4 and TRBJ1-2, with TRBD1 matching over 9 bases. With 10 bases clipped from V and 6 bases from J, the junction kept 12 bases outside the gene matches. This CDR3 comprises 14 residues. CDR3 bases: TGTGCCACCTCGCGGGGACAGGGCCCACATGGCTACACCTTC. Its protein is CATSRGQGPHGYTF.

In this sample, this clonotype turned up many times. V gene TRBV6-1 combines with J gene TRBJ2-7, with 7 bases matching TRBD2. With 6 bases clipped from V and 1 base from J, the junction kept 12 bases outside the gene matches. Germline V lookup: CDR1 MNHNS, CDR2 SASEGT. The CDR3 loop spans 16 amino acids. CDR3 in amino acids: CASSPWGGRSSYEQYF. The CDR3 DNA is TGTGCCAGCAGCCCGTGGGGGGGGAGGAGTTCCTACGAGCAGTACTTC.

The chain joins TRBV6-2 or TRBV6-3 to TRBJ1-1; D is undetermined. Germline CDR1 reads MNHEY; CDR2 reads SVGEGT. V shed 5 bases and J shed 7 bases, with 11 bases lying between them. The CDR3 spans 12 residues. CDR3 sequence: CASSTRRGEAFF. The DNA of the CDR3 is TGTGCCAGCAGTACTAGACGGGGTGAAGCTTTCTTT.

This clonotype was found many times. The gene calls are TRBV6-1 and TRBJ2-7; D is undetermined. Germline values: CDR1 MNHNS, CDR2 SASEGT. The CDR3 has 14 amino acids. V lost 6 bases and J 4 bases, leaving 16 bases between the germline ends. Here the CDR3 DNA reads TGTGCCAGCAGCAGATCATCCACTGGGTACGAGCAGTACTTC. Residues: CASSRSSTGYEQYF.

The rearrangement uses TRBV14 and TRBJ1-5, with TRBD1 as a possible D gene (5 bases). CDR1 and CDR2 (germline): SGHDN, FVKESK. Trimming removed 3 bases from V and 9 bases from J, with 21 bases in between. CDR3 length: 16 residues. The CDR3 spells CASSHNTGPSFRPQHF. In nucleotides, the CDR3 is TGTGCCAGCAGCCACAACACAGGACCGTCTTTTAGGCCCCAGCATTTT.

This clonotype was seen repeatedly, ten times or more. CDR3 amino acids: CSARAQIPPHEQYF. In nucleotides, the CDR3 is TGCAGTGCTAGAGCACAAATCCCGCCCCACGAGCAGTACTTC. The chain uses TRBV20-1 and TRBJ2-7; D not resolved. Germline V lookup: CDR1 DFQATT, CDR2 SNEGSKA (reference sequence). V was clipped by 1 base and J by 5 bases, with 15 bases between them. The CDR3 contains 14 residues.

The table lists this clonotype with many counts. The V call is TRBV5-1, the J call TRBJ2-1; 10 nucleotides agree with TRBD1. Germline V lookup: CDR1 SGHRS, CDR2 YFSETQ. J gave up 8 bases and V 2 bases, and 10 bases lay outside the gene matches. The CDR3 runs to 16 residues. The CDR3 DNA is TGCGCCAGCAGCTTAGTTGGGACAGGGGTTGTAGATGAGCAGTTCTTC. Translating gives CASSLVGTGVVDEQFF.

This clonotype was counted at least ten times. The CDR3 coding sequence is TGTGCCAGCAGCTTAAGGGCAGGGGGAGACAAAGATACGCAGTATTTT. Translation gives CASSLRAGGDKDTQYF. The gene calls are TRBV7-3 and TRBJ2-3; 7 bases map to TRBD1. V lost 1 base, J lost 5 bases, and 9 bases stayed unmatched. This CDR3 has 16 amino acids. Germline V gene sequence: CDR1 SGHTA, CDR2 FQGTGA.